Listed below are T cell receptor beta chains from one sample, sequenced in a study of regulatory T cells in long-lasting Graves disease. TCRdb reanalysed the multiplex PCR reads using MiXCR and keeps one entry per CDR3 protein. The sample has 450,000 to 600,000 distinct CDR3 sequences, 13% seen once; the top ten hold more than 8.5%. Separately, the same data were catalogued under a study of T cells in Graves' hyperthyroidism and ophthalmopathy.

Sequences were derived from peripheral blood mononuclear cells (PBMCs), sampled at new diagnosis, from a patient treated with antithyroid drugs. These receptors all stem from a man aged 25-45 years with Graves disease. CDR3s include the opening cysteine and the closing phenylalanine or tryptophan. Each record gives: clone size, D gene, V gene, J gene, CDR3 protein, CDR3 DNA. A D gene is named only where the DNA matches it firmly. Only some rows state a clone size, as once, few, many or a class for expanded clones.

size: many; D: .; V: TRBV29-1; J: TRBJ1-2; CDR3: CSVEGSGYGYTF; DNA: TGCAGCGTTGAAGGGTCTGGGTATGGCTACACCTTC
size: many; D: TRBD2; V: TRBV7-8; J: TRBJ2-5; CDR3: CASSSAIAGGQETQYF; DNA: TGTGCCAGCAGCTCCGCTATAGCGGGAGGTCAAGAGACCCAGTACTTC
size: .; D: .; V: TRBV30; J: TRBJ1-5; CDR3: CAWNGEGTAQHF; DNA: TGTGCCTGGAACGGGGAGGGGACGGCCCAGCATTTT
size: many; D: TRBD2; V: TRBV12-3/TRBV12-4; J: TRBJ2-7; CDR3: CASSLGGRGSYEQYF; DNA: TGTGCCAGCAGTCTTGGGGGGAGGGGTTCCTACGAGCAGTACTTC
size: many; D: TRBD2; V: TRBV11-2; J: TRBJ2-3; CDR3: CASSLASAGVPGDTQYF; DNA: TGTGCCAGCAGCTTAGCGTCGGCGGGAGTCCCCGGGGATACGCAGTATTTT
size: .; D: .; V: TRBV12-3/TRBV12-4; J: TRBJ2-2; CDR3: CASSPGAGRGASGELFF; DNA: TGTGCCAGCAGTCCAGGGGCGGGGAGGGGGGCGTCTGGGGAGCTGTTTTTT
size: many; D: .; V: TRBV20-1; J: TRBJ2-1; CDR3: CSARDQGLDEQFF; DNA: TGCAGTGCTAGAGATCAGGGCCTGGATGAGCAGTTCTTC
size: .; D: .; V: TRBV29-1; J: TRBJ1-2; CDR3: CSVRDNDGYTF; DNA: TGCAGCGTACGGGACAACGATGGCTACACCTTC
size: many; D: .; V: TRBV2; J: TRBJ2-2; CDR3: CASKGHYTGELFF; DNA: TGTGCCAGCAAAGGACATTACACCGGGGAGCTGTTTTTT
size: .; D: .; V: TRBV29-1; J: TRBJ1-2; CDR3: CSVEEQFNGGYTF; DNA: TGCAGCGTTGAAGAACAGTTTAACGGTGGCTACACCTTC
size: many; D: TRBD2; V: TRBV20-1; J: TRBJ2-1; CDR3: CSARGSRERGNEQFF; DNA: TGCAGTGCCAGAGGTTCGCGGGAGAGAGGCAATGAGCAGTTCTTC
size: .; D: .; V: TRBV7-8; J: TRBJ1-2; CDR3: CASSLDQGTLPNPYGYTF; DNA: TGTGCCAGCAGCTTAGATCAGGGAACGCTTCCGAACCCCTATGGCTACACCTTC
size: few; D: TRBD2; V: TRBV10-3; J: TRBJ2-3; CDR3: CAISESNSGESYF; DNA: TGTGCCATCAGTGAGTCGAATAGCGGGGAGTCATATTTT
size: many; D: TRBD2; V: TRBV27; J: TRBJ2-2; CDR3: CASSLLTSGTRNTGELFF; DNA: TGTGCCAGCAGTCTACTAACTTCCGGGACTAGGAACACCGGGGAGCTGTTTTTT
size: few; D: .; V: TRBV29-1; J: TRBJ1-5; CDR3: CSVEAPKGGNQPQHF; DNA: TGCAGCGTTGAGGCCCCCAAAGGCGGCAATCAGCCCCAGCATTTT
size: many; D: .; V: TRBV14; J: TRBJ2-7; CDR3: CASTLSHQPDEQYF; DNA: TGTGCCAGCACTCTCAGCCACCAGCCTGACGAGCAGTACTTC
size: many; D: .; V: TRBV5-1; J: TRBJ2-3; CDR3: CASSLGAREMDTQYF; DNA: TGCGCCAGCAGCTTGGGGGCCCGGGAGATGGATACGCAGTATTTT
size: many; D: TRBD1; V: TRBV2; J: TRBJ2-1; CDR3: CASNPTGHQADEQFF; DNA: TGTGCCAGCAACCCGACAGGGCATCAAGCAGATGAGCAGTTCTTC
size: many; D: .; V: TRBV5-1; J: TRBJ1-1; CDR3: CASSFGPDTNTEAFF; DNA: TGCGCCAGCAGCTTTGGCCCCGACACGAACACTGAAGCTTTCTTT
size: .; D: TRBD1; V: TRBV5-1; J: TRBJ1-1; CDR3: CASRSDRGQRNTEAFF; DNA: TGCGCCAGCAGATCTGACAGGGGGCAAAGGAACACTGAAGCTTTCTTT
size: many; D: TRBD1; V: TRBV7-9; J: TRBJ2-1; CDR3: CASSSGTGATYNEQFF; DNA: TGTGCCAGCAGCTCAGGGACAGGGGCAACATACAATGAGCAGTTCTTC
size: .; D: TRBD2; V: TRBV27; J: TRBJ2-1; CDR3: CASSSNLAGDDEQFF; DNA: TGTGCCAGCAGTTCCAATTTAGCGGGAGACGATGAGCAGTTCTTC
size: few; D: .; V: TRBV4-1; J: TRBJ2-5; CDR3: CASSRPIGTSLQETQYF; DNA: TGCGCCAGCAGCCGTCCGATAGGGACAAGCCTCCAAGAGACCCAGTACTTC
size: .; D: .; V: TRBV5-1; J: TRBJ2-5; CDR3: CASSLQADHRPETQYF; DNA: TGCGCCAGCAGCTTGCAGGCGGACCACCGCCCTGAGACCCAGTACTTC
size: few; D: .; V: TRBV4-2; J: TRBJ2-3; CDR3: CASSPRWGAVDTQYF; DNA: TGTGCCAGCAGCCCCCGATGGGGAGCTGTAGATACGCAGTATTTT
size: many; D: .; V: TRBV12-3/TRBV12-4; J: TRBJ2-2; CDR3: CASTDSGAWAGELFF; DNA: TGTGCCAGCACCGACTCAGGGGCATGGGCCGGGGAGCTGTTTTTT
size: many; D: .; V: TRBV6-2/TRBV6-3; J: TRBJ2-5; CDR3: CASSSRGGVETQYF; DNA: TGTGCCAGCTCATCCAGGGGGGGGGTCGAGACCCAGTACTTC
size: many; D: .; V: TRBV2; J: TRBJ2-7; CDR3: CASSAQQGIQYF; DNA: TGTGCCAGCAGTGCGCAACAGGGTATTCAGTACTTC
size: many; D: TRBD2; V: TRBV12-3/TRBV12-4; J: TRBJ2-1; CDR3: CASSLPSGSGNEQFF; DNA: TGTGCCAGCAGTTTGCCTAGCGGGAGCGGTAATGAGCAGTTCTTC
size: many; D: .; V: TRBV19; J: TRBJ1-5; CDR3: CASSRGGRADRNQPQHF; DNA: TGTGCCAGTAGTAGGGGGGGCAGGGCGGATAGAAATCAGCCCCAGCATTTT
size: few; D: .; V: TRBV3-1; J: TRBJ1-1; CDR3: CASSPVGGSEAFF; DNA: TGTGCCAGCAGCCCGGTGGGAGGCTCTGAAGCTTTCTTT
size: .; D: TRBD2; V: TRBV7-9; J: TRBJ2-3; CDR3: CASSPRREGVTDTQYF; DNA: TGTGCCAGCAGCCCAAGGAGGGAGGGTGTGACAGATACGCAGTATTTT
size: many; D: .; V: TRBV6-5; J: TRBJ2-1; CDR3: CASSYSRTVLGRGDYNEQFF; DNA: TGTGCCAGCAGTTACTCCCGGACAGTTTTAGGCAGGGGGGACTACAATGAGCAGTTCTTC
size: .; D: .; V: TRBV18; J: TRBJ1-2; CDR3: CASANIPGRPPANYGYTF; DNA: TGTGCCAGCGCAAACATCCCCGGGCGACCCCCAGCTAACTATGGCTACACCTTC
size: few; D: .; V: TRBV12-3/TRBV12-4; J: TRBJ2-1; CDR3: CASSFPTGRFSGEQFF; DNA: TGTGCCAGCAGTTTTCCCACAGGGCGGTTTTCCGGTGAGCAGTTCTTC
size: .; D: .; V: TRBV5-8; J: TRBJ2-1; CDR3: CASNQRVGYNEQFF; DNA: TGTGCCAGCAACCAGCGGGTGGGATACAATGAGCAGTTCTTC
size: few; D: .; V: TRBV15; J: TRBJ1-6; CDR3: CATSRTRDVKGSPLHF; DNA: TGTGCCACCAGCAGAACTAGGGACGTGAAGGGTTCACCCCTCCACTTT
size: few; D: .; V: TRBV4-1; J: TRBJ2-1; CDR3: CASSQDPRSSYNEQFF; DNA: TGCGCCAGCAGCCAAGATCCCAGGAGCTCCTACAATGAGCAGTTCTTC
size: many; D: .; V: TRBV6-1; J: TRBJ2-7; CDR3: CASSLVQGRGEQYF; DNA: TGTGCCAGCAGCTTGGTCCAGGGACGGGGCGAGCAGTACTTC
size: many; D: TRBD2; V: TRBV27; J: TRBJ2-7; CDR3: CASSFGREGYEQYF; DNA: TGTGCCAGCAGTTTTGGGCGGGAGGGCTACGAGCAGTACTTC
size: many; D: TRBD1; V: TRBV20-1; J: TRBJ2-7; CDR3: CSARDRATSYEQYF; DNA: TGCAGTGCTCGAGACAGGGCAACGAGCTACGAGCAGTACTTC
size: many; D: TRBD2; V: TRBV11-2; J: TRBJ2-1; CDR3: CASSQGTSVNEQFF; DNA: TGTGCCAGCAGCCAAGGTACTAGCGTAAATGAGCAGTTCTTC
size: .; D: .; V: TRBV5-1; J: TRBJ2-5; CDR3: CASKLGWGETQYF; DNA: TGCGCCAGCAAGCTGGGGTGGGGAGAGACCCAGTACTTC
size: .; D: .; V: TRBV7-9; J: TRBJ2-7; CDR3: CASSFGWRHKRHEQYF; DNA: TGTGCCAGCAGCTTCGGTTGGAGGCATAAGCGACACGAGCAGTACTTC
size: .; D: .; V: TRBV9; J: TRBJ1-2; CDR3: CASSVESGGGYTF; DNA: TGTGCCAGCAGCGTAGAGTCAGGCGGAGGCTACACCTTC
size: .; D: .; V: TRBV6-1; J: TRBJ1-2; CDR3: CASNGARGGYTF; DNA: TGTGCCAGCAATGGTGCAAGGGGTGGCTACACCTTC
size: many; D: .; V: TRBV7-2; J: TRBJ2-5; CDR3: CASSPYIQETQYF; DNA: TGTGCCAGCAGCCCTTACATCCAAGAGACCCAGTACTTC
size: many; D: TRBD2; V: TRBV9; J: TRBJ2-7; CDR3: CASSGRAGDIYEQYF; DNA: TGTGCCAGCAGCGGACGGGCGGGAGATATATACGAGCAGTACTTC
size: few; D: TRBD2; V: TRBV28; J: TRBJ2-1; CDR3: CASSLSTSGRSEQFF; DNA: TGTGCCAGCAGTTTAAGTACTAGCGGGAGATCTGAGCAGTTCTTC
size: many; D: TRBD2; V: TRBV20-1; J: TRBJ2-1; CDR3: CSASSAGGVNEQFF; DNA: TGCAGTGCTAGCTCAGCGGGAGGGGTCAATGAGCAGTTCTTC
size: many; D: TRBD1; V: TRBV28; J: TRBJ1-2; CDR3: CASSFGTGGYTF; DNA: TGTGCCAGCAGTTTCGGGACAGGAGGCTACACCTTC
size: many; D: .; V: TRBV7-2; J: TRBJ2-7; CDR3: CASSRTGTTYSYEQYF; DNA: TGTGCCAGCAGTCGCACCGGGACGACATACTCCTACGAGCAGTACTTC
size: few; D: TRBD2; V: TRBV9; J: TRBJ2-1; CDR3: CASSAGTSNWNEQFF; DNA: TGTGCCAGCAGCGCCGGGACTAGCAACTGGAATGAGCAGTTCTTC
size: many; D: TRBD2; V: TRBV6-2/TRBV6-3; J: TRBJ2-5; CDR3: CASSFPGLATRETQYF; DNA: TGTGCCAGCAGTTTCCCGGGACTAGCGACACGAGAGACCCAGTACTTC
size: few; D: .; V: TRBV5-1; J: TRBJ1-4; CDR3: CASKGSPNEKLFF; DNA: TGCGCCAGCAAGGGCAGCCCTAATGAAAAACTGTTTTTT
size: many; D: TRBD1; V: TRBV30; J: TRBJ2-1; CDR3: CAWITGTGGYNEQFF; DNA: TGTGCCTGGATCACCGGGACAGGGGGCTACAATGAGCAGTTCTTC